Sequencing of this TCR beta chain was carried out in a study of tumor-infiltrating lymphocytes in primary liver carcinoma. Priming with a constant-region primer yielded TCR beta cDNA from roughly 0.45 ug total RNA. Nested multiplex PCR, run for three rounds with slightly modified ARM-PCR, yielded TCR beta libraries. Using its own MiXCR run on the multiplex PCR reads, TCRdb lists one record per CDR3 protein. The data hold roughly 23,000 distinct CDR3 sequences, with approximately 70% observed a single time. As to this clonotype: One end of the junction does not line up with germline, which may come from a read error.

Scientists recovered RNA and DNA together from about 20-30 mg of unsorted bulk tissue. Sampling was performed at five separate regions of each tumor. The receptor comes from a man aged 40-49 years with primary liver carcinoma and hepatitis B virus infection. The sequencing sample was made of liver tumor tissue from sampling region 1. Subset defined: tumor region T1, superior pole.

The chain's CDR3 is CASSSESSGNTIYF. Here the CDR3 DNA reads TGTGCTAGCAGCTCGGAGAGTAGTGGAAACACCATATATTTT. The V and J genes are TRBV7-9 and TRBJ1-3; D gene ambiguous. This CDR3 region has 14 residues. The germline gives CDR1 SEHNR, CDR2 FQNEAQ (reference sequence).